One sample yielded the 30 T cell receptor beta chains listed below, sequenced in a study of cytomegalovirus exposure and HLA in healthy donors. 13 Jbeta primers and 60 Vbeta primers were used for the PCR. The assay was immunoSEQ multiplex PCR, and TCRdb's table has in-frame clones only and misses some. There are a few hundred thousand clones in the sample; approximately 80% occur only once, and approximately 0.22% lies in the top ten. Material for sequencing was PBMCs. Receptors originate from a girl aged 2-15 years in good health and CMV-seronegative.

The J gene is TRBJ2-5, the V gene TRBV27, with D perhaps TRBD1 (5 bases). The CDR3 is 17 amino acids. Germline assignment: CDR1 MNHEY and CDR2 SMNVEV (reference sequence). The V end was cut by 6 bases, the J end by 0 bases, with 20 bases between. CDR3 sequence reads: CASSLSTKDTYQETQYF. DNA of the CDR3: TGTGCCAGCAGCTTGAGCACGAAGGACACATACCAAGAGACCCAGTACTTC.

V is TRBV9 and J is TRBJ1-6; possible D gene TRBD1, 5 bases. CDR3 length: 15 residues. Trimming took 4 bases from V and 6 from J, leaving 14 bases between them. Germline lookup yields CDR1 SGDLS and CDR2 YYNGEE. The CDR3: CASSLEGGGNSPLHF. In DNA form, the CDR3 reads TGTGCCAGCAGCCTGGAGGGTGGGGGTAATTCACCCCTCCACTTT.

This CDR3 reads CASSLEAGNTGELFF. CDR3 DNA sequence: TGCGCCAGCAGCTTGGAGGCGGGGAACACCGGGGAGCTGTTTTTT. The chain joins TRBV5-1 to TRBJ2-2; a possible D gene is TRBD2 (5 bases). Germline CDR1 reads SGHRS; CDR2 reads YFSETQ. The CDR3 contains 15 residues. The V and J ends lost 0 bases and 1 base respectively, with 7 bases between them.

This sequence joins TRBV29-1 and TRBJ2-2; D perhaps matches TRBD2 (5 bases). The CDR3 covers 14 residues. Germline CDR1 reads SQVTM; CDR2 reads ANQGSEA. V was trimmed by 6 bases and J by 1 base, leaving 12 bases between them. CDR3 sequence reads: CSVAGFRNTGELFF. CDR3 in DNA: TGCAGCGTGGCGGGCTTCAGGAACACCGGGGAGCTGTTTTTT.

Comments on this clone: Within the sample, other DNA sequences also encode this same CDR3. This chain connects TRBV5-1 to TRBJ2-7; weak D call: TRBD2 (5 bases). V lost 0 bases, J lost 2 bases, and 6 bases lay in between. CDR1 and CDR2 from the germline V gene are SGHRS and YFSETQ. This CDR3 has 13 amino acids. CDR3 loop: CASSLGGTYEQYF. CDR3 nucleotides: TGCGCCAGCAGCTTGGGAGGGACCTACGAGCAGTACTTC.

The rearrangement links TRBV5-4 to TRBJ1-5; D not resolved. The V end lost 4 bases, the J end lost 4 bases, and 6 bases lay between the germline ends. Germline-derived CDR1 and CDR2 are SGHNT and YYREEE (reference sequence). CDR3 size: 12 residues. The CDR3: CASSVENQPQHF. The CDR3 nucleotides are TGTGCCAGCAGCGTCGAGAATCAGCCCCAGCATTTT. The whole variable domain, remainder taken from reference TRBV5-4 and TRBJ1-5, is ETGVTQSPTHLIKTRGQQVTLRCSSQSGHNTVSWYQQALGQGPQFIFQYYREEENGRGNFPPRFSGLQFPNYSSELNVNALELDDSALYLCASSVENQPQHFGDGTRLSIL.

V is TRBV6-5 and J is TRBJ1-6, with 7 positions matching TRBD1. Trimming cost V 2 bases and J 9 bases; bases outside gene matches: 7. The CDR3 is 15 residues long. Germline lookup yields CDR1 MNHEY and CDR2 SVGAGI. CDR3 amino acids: CASSYRGTAASPLHF. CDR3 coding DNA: TGTGCCAGCAGTTACAGGGGGACAGCAGCTTCACCCCTCCACTTT.

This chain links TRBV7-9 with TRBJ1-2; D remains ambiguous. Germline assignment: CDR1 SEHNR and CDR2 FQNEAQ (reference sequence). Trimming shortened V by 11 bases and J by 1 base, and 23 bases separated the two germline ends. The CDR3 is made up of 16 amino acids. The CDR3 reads CALSEGILDYNYGYTF. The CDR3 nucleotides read TGTGCCCTTTCTGAGGGCATACTGGACTATAACTATGGCTACACCTTC.

The CDR3 region has the DNA TGTGCCAGCAGCCAGGGACTAGCGGACACAGATACGCAGTATTTT. This codes for CASSQGLADTDTQYF. The chain is built from TRBV7-9 and TRBJ2-3; 11 nucleotides match TRBD2. The ends lost 5 bases at V and 2 bases at J; junction bases unmatched: 3. The CDR3 is made up of 15 amino acids. The germline CDR1 and CDR2 sequences are SEHNR and FQNEAQ (reference sequence).

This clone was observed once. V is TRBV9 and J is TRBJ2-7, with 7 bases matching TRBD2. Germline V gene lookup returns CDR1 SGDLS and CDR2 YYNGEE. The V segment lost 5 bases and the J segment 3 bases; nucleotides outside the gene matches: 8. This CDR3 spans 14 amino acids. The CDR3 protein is CASSRTGTNYEQYF. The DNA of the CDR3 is TGTGCCAGCAGTCGAACCGGGACTAACTACGAGCAGTACTTC.

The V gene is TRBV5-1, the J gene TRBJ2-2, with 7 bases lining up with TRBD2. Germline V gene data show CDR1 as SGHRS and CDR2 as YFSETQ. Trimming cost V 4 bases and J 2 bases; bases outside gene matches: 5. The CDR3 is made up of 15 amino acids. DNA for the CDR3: TGCGCCAGCAGCCCCGGGACTACTAACACCGGGGAGCTGTTTTTT. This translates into CASSPGTTNTGELFF.

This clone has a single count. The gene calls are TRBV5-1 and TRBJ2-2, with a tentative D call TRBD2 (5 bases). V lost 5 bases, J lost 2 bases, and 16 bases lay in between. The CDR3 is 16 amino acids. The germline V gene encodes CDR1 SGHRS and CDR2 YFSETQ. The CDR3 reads CASRGSGSVNTGELFF. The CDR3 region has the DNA TGCGCCAGCAGAGGCTCCGGTAGCGTTAACACCGGGGAGCTGTTTTTT. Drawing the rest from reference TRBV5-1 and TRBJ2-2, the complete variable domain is KAGVTQTPRYLIKTRGQQVTLSCSPISGHRSVSWYQQTPGQGLQFLFEYFSETQRNKGNFPGRFSGRQFSNSRSEMNVSTLELGDSALYLCASRGSGSVNTGELFFGEGSRLTVL.

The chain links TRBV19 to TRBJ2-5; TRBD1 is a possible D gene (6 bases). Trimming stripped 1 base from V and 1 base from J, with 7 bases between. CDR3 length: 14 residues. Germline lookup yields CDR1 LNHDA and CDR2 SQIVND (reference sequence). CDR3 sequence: CASSIVGAQETQYF. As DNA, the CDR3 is TGTGCCAGTAGTATAGTGGGGGCCCAAGAGACCCAGTACTTC.

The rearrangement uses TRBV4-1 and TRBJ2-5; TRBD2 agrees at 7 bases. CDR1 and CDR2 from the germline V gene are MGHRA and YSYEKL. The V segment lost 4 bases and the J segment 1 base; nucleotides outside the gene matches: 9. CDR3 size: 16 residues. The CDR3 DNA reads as TGCGCCAGCAGCCTCATACCTAGCGGCGGCCAAGAGACCCAGTACTTC. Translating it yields CASSLIPSGGQETQYF.

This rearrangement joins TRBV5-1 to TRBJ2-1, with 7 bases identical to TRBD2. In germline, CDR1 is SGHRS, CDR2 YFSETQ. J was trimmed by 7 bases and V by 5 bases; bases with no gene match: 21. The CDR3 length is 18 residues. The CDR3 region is CASRVRWSGTSLGNEQFF. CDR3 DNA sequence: TGCGCCAGCAGGGTGAGGTGGAGCGGGACCTCTTTAGGGAATGAGCAGTTCTTC.

In DNA form, the CDR3 reads TGTGCCAGCAGCTTCGGGGGGAGCACTGAAGCTTTCTTT. This translates into CASSFGGSTEAFF. The chain is built from TRBV7-8 and TRBJ1-1; tentatively, D is TRBD1 (5 bases). The CDR3 totals 13 residues. Germline CDR1 and CDR2: SGHVS and FQNEAQ. Trimming left V 3 bases short and J 4 bases short, with 9 bases between.

CDR3 protein: CAITGQGSIHYGYTF. CDR3 DNA: TGTGCCATTACGGGACAGGGGAGCATCCACTATGGCTACACCTTC. V and J are TRBV6-1 and TRBJ1-2, with 10 bases that match TRBD1. CDR1 and CDR2 (germline): MNHNS, SASEGT. The trim removed 10 bases at V and 3 bases at J, leaving 11 bases unmatched. The CDR3 is 15 amino acids.

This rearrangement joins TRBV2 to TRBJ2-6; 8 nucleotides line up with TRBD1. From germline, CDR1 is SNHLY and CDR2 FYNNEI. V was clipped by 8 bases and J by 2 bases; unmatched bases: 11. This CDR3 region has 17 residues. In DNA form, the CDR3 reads TGTGCCAGCGGGTTGGACAGGGTGGTAACTGGGGCCAACGTCCTGACTTTC. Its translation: CASGLDRVVTGANVLTF.

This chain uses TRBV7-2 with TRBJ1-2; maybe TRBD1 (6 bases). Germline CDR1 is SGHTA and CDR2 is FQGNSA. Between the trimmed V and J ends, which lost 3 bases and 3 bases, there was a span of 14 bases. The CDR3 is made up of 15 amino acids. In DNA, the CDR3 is TGTGCCAGCAGCTTTAGGTGGGGGCAATACTATGGCTACACCTTC. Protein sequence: CASSFRWGQYYGYTF.

The CDR3 loop is CASSSGGSQPQHF. The CDR3 region has the DNA TGTGCCAGCAGCTCCGGGGGGAGCCAGCCCCAGCATTTT. The V gene is TRBV6-5, the J gene TRBJ1-5; D possibly corresponds to TRBD1 (5 bases). V was shortened by 6 bases and J by 7 bases, with 13 bases between the two germline ends. The CDR3 spans 13 residues. Germline V gives CDR1 MNHEY, CDR2 SVGAGI.

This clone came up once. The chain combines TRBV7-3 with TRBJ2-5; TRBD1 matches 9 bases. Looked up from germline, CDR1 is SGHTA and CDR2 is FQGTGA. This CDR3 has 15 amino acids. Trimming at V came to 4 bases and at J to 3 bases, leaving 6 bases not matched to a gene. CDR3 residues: CASSSGRDREETQYF. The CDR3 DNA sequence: TGTGCCAGCAGCTCCGGGCGGGACAGGGAAGAGACCCAGTACTTC.

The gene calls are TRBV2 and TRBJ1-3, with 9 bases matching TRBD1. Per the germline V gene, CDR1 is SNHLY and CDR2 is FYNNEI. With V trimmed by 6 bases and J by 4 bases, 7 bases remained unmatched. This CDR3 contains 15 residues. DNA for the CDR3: TGTGCCAGCAGACCCCCGGGACAGGGAGGAAACACCATATATTTT. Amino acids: CASRPPGQGGNTIYF.

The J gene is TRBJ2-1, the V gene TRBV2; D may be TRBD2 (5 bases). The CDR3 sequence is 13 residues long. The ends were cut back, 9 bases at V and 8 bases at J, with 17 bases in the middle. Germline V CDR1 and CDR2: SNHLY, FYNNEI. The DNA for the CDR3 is TGTGCCAGTAAACTAGATAGGCTCGATGAGCAGTTCTTC. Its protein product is CASKLDRLDEQFF.

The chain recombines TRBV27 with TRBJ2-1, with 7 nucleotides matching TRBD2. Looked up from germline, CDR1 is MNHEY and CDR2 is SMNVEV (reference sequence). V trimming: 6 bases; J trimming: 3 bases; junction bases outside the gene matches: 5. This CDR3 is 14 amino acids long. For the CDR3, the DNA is TGTGCCAGCAGGCGACTAGCAGGCTACAATGAGCAGTTCTTC. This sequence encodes CASRRLAGYNEQFF.

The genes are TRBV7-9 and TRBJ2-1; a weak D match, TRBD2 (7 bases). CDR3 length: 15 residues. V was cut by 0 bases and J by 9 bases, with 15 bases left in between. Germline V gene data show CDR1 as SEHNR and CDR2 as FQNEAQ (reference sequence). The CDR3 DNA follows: TGTGCCAGCAGCTTAGCGGGGGGGCCGGGTGGTGAGCAGTTCTTC. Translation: CASSLAGGPGGEQFF.

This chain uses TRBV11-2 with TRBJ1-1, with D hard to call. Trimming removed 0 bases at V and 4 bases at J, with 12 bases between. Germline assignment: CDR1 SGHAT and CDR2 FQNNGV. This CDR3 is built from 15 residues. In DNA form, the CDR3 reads TGTGCCAGCAGCTTAGAGCGGCGGGGAGGCACTGAAGCTTTCTTT. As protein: CASSLERRGGTEAFF.

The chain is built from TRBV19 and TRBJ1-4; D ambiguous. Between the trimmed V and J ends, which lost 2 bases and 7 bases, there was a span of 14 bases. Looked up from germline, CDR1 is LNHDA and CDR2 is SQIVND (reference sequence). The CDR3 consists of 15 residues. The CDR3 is CASSILGGRAEKLFF. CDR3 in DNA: TGTGCCAGTAGTATATTGGGAGGGCGGGCTGAAAAACTGTTTTTT. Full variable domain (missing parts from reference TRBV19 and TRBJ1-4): DGGITQSPKYLFRKEGQNVTLSCEQNLNHDAMYWYRQDPGQGLRLIYYSQIVNDFQKGDIAEGYSVSREKKESFPLTVTSAQKNPTAFYLCASSILGGRAEKLFFGSGTQLSVL.

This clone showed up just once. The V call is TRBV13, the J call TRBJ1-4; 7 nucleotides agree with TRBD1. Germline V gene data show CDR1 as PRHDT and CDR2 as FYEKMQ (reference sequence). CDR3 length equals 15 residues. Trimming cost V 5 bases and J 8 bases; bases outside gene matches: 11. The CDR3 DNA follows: TGTGCCAGCAGCCCTTCGACAGGGAGTAGCGAAAAACTGTTTTTT. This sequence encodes CASSPSTGSSEKLFF.

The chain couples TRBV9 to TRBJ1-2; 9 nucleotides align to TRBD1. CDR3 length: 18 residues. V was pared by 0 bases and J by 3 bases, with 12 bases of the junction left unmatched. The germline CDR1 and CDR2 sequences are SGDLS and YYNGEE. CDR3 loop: CASSVAATVQGAYYGYTF. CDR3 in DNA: TGTGCCAGCAGCGTAGCAGCAACCGTACAGGGGGCTTACTATGGCTACACCTTC.

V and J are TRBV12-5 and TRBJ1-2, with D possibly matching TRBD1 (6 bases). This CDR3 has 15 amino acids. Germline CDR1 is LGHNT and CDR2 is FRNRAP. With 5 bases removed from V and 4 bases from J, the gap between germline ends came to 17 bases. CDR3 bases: TGTGCTAGTGGTACCTCGAGGGGGGGGGCCTATGGCTACACCTTC. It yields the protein CASGTSRGGAYGYTF.